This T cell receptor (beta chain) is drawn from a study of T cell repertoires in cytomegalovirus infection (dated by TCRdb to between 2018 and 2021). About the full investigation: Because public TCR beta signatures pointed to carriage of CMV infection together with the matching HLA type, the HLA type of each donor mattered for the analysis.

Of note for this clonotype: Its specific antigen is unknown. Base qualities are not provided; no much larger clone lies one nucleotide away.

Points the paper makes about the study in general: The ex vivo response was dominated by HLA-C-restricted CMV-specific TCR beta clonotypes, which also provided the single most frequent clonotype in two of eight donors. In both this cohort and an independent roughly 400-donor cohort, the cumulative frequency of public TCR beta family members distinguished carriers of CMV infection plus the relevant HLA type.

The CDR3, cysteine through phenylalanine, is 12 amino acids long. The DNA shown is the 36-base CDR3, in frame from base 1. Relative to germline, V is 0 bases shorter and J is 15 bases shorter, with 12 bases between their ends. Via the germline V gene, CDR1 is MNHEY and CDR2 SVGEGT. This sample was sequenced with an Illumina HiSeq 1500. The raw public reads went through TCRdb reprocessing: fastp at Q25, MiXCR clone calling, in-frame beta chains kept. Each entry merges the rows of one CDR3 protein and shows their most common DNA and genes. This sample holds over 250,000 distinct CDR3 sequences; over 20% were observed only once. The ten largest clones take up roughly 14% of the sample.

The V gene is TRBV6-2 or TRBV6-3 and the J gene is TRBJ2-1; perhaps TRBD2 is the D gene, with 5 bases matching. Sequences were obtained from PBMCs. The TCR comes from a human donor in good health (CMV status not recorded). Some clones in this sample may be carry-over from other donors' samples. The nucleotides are TGTGCCAGCAGTTACTCGATGGGAGACCCGTTCTTC. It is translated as CASSYSMGDPFF.